Listed here is a single T cell receptor (beta chain). The data derive from a study of T cells in Graves' hyperthyroidism and ophthalmopathy. Amplified regions were TCR beta CDR3 sequences from RNA transcripts. The primer set for the first-round RT-PCR of the TCR CDR3 was HTBI. TCRdb used MiXCR to reprocess the multiplex PCR reads, holding one entry per CDR3 protein. The table lists 600,000 to 750,000 distinct CDR3 sequences, 15% to 20% of them singletons. V was clipped by 3 bases and J by 0 bases; unmatched bases: 13. The germline CDR1 and CDR2 sequences are KGHSH and LQKENI. The CDR3 runs 18 residues.

Material for sequencing was blood. This sequence originates from a man aged 45-65 years with Graves' hyperthyroidism. This rearrangement joins TRBV18 to TRBJ2-7; TRBD1 matches at 8 bases. The CDR3 DNA sequence: TGTGCCAGCTCACCCCTGGAATCAGGGGGCAGGAGCTCCTACGAGCAGTACTTC. Translated: CASSPLESGGRSSYEQYF.